The entry that follows covers one T cell receptor beta chain sequence. Its antigen is not identified. As TCR cDNA was made by 5'RACE template switching, a universal primer site and UMIs were added. TCRdb recomputed calls from the 5' RACE reads with MiXCR, one row per CDR3 protein. The data contain 450,000 to 550,000 distinct CDR3 sequences, over 15% of them seen just once; the ten biggest clones take up roughly an eighth. Germline-derived CDR1 and CDR2 are SGDLS and YYNGEE. V was cut by 3 bases and J by 0 bases, with 13 bases left in between. This CDR3 has 15 residues. The data are from a study of T cells after yellow fever vaccination. Study-level points and caveats: Reappearance after the booster was seen for most primary-vaccination clones, at roughly 96% CD4 and about 90% CD8. Overall, a small share of clonotypes was seen in both CD4 and CD8 compartments. Researchers report a weaker secondary response that nonetheless peaked faster, day 5 versus 15.

This receptor was identified in a man aged 25 to 45 who received the YFV17D yellow fever vaccine. This sequence joins TRBV9 and TRBJ2-7, with D perhaps TRBD1 or TRBD2 (5 bases each). The input for sequencing was PBMCs, taken 15 days after the yellow fever booster vaccination. The CDR3 is CASSGGTSSSYEQYF. The DNA for the CDR3 is TGTGCCAGCAGCGGAGGGACCTCCAGCTCCTACGAGCAGTACTTC.